The T cell receptor beta chain under discussion was sequenced for a study of T cells in women clearing cervical HPV infection. Study conclusions and caveats: TRBV6-7 abundance was lower in cases than controls (0.11% versus 0.16%).

Germline lookup yields CDR1 SGHNT and CDR2 YYREEE (reference sequence). The CDR3 is 14 residues long. Trimming removed 3 bases from V and 7 bases from J; junction bases left unmatched: 2. Only in-frame clones appear in the TCRdb table, and some are missing; sequencing was by immunoSEQ multiplex PCR. Its table lists 25,000 to 35,000 clones. Concerning this clone itself: What it recognizes is unknown. The read terminates 3 residues ahead of where the CDR3 ends, so the germline J gene completes it.

This chain links TRBV5-4 with TRBJ1-6; TRBD1 matches 9 bases. This sequence was found in a woman aged 18-70 years with a cervical HPV16 infection that either progressed to CIN3+ or cleared (not recorded which). The source material was blood buffy coat. The part of the CDR3 DNA that was read is TGTGCCAGCAGCTCCGGACAGGGGAATTCACCC. This encodes CASSSGQGNSP. The entire CDR3 reads CASSSGQGNSPLHF.